These 3 T cell receptor beta chains share one sample of origin, sequenced in a study of blood T cells in healthy people across ages. A second about 7 to 11 cycle PCR used barcoded and J-beta primers. In TCRdb, the 5' RACE reads were re-called with MiXCR into one record per CDR3 protein. The repertoire holds around 1,500,000 distinct CDR3 sequences, with approximately 42% as singletons. Sequencing used blood. The receptors shown here come from a woman under 30 in good health.

V usage is TRBV4-2 and J usage is TRBJ2-7, with 11 bases that match TRBD2. Germline loops: CDR1 LGHNA, CDR2 YNFKEQ. This CDR3 is built from 15 residues. Trimming removed 4 bases from V and 3 bases from J; junction bases left unmatched: 5. The CDR3 DNA sequence: TGTGCCAGCAGCCGCTCCGGGACTAGCGGCTACGAGCAGTACTTC. This gives the protein CASSRSGTSGYEQYF.

This clonotype was counted only a few times. The chain recombines TRBV6-1 with TRBJ2-1; 10 bases line up with TRBD1. The CDR3 length is 14 residues. Germline trimming cut 6 bases from V and 3 bases from J; bases unmatched to any gene: 2. Germline V gives CDR1 MNHNS, CDR2 SASEGT. The CDR3 bases are TGTGCCAGCAGGGGGACAGGGGTCTACAATGAGCAGTTCTTC. The encoded protein is CASRGTGVYNEQFF.

The table lists this clonotype with many counts. The V gene is TRBV29-1, the J gene TRBJ2-3; no clear D gene. The CDR3 spans 12 residues. The germline V gene has CDR1 SQVTM and CDR2 ANQGSEA. Trimming shortened V by 3 bases and J by 3 bases, and 7 bases separated the two germline ends. The CDR3: CSVELGTDTQYF. The CDR3 bases are TGCAGCGTTGAGCTAGGGACAGATACGCAGTATTTT.